Listed below are T cell receptor beta chains from one sample, sequenced in a study of blood T cell repertoires in COVID-19. Measured with immunoSEQ multiplex PCR; TCRdb has only the in-frame clones, and not every one. The sample lists 70,000 to 95,000 clones; about four fifths were seen once. Sequencing was done on a sample of peripheral blood. The receptors shown here come from a woman aged 40 to 50 with active or convalescent COVID-19. Both conserved end residues are part of each CDR3. D genes are given only for firm matches. Clone size is stated in some rows and not others, as once, few, many or a class when expanded.

-	TRBV7-3	TRBD1	TRBJ2-1	CASSTRGQEQFF	TGTGCCAGCAGCACCCGGGGACAGGAGCAGTTCTTC
once	TRBV12-3/TRBV12-4	-	TRBJ1-2	CASSQTGPRGYTF	TGTGCCAGCAGTCAAACAGGACCTCGAGGCTACACCTTC
few	TRBV28	TRBD2	TRBJ2-1	CASSLYGGGLYNEQFF	TGTGCCAGCAGTTTATATGGCGGGGGACTATACAATGAGCAGTTCTTC
-	TRBV5-1	-	TRBJ2-1	CASSILHGREQFF	TGCGCCAGCAGCATACTACACGGAAGGGAGCAGTTCTTC
-	TRBV18	TRBD1	TRBJ1-1	CASSPGQLNTEAFF	TGTGCCAGCTCACCGGGACAGTTGAACACTGAAGCTTTCTTT
-	TRBV29-1	TRBD1	TRBJ1-2	CSVDDPGQGLYGYTF	TGCAGCGTTGATGACCCGGGACAGGGACTCTATGGCTACACCTTC
-	TRBV6-2/TRBV6-3	-	TRBJ2-7	CASSYSGLGASYEQYF	TGTGCCAGCAGTTACTCCGGACTGGGGGCTTCCTACGAGCAGTACTTC
-	TRBV5-1	TRBD2	TRBJ2-1	CASSLGGGSYNEQFF	TGCGCCAGCAGCTTGGGGGGAGGGTCCTACAATGAGCAGTTCTTC
few	TRBV5-1	TRBD1	TRBJ1-6	CASSLRLGTGDSPLHF	TGCGCCAGCAGCTTGCGCCTCGGGACAGGGGATTCACCCCTCCACTTT
once	TRBV15	TRBD2	TRBJ2-5	CATSRGLAGGETQYF	TGTGCCACCAGCCGGGGACTAGCGGGAGGAGAGACCCAGTACTTC
-	TRBV12-3/TRBV12-4	TRBD2	TRBJ2-7	CASSLSGNYEQYF	TGTGCCAGCAGTCTTAGCGGGAACTACGAGCAGTACTTC
-	TRBV5-4	-	TRBJ1-2	CASSLDREDGYTF	TGTGCCAGCAGCTTGGACAGGGAAGACGGCTACACCTTC
-	TRBV7-9	TRBD1	TRBJ1-1	CASSYSSRGSEAFF	TGTGCCAGCAGCTACTCCTCCAGGGGGAGTGAAGCTTTCTTT
medium-sized	TRBV6-2/TRBV6-3	-	TRBJ2-1	CASSYAGEQFF	TGTGCCAGCAGTTATGCTGGCGAGCAGTTCTTC
-	TRBV4-1	-	TRBJ2-1	CASTRGSSYNEQFF	TGCGCCAGCACCCGGGGGAGCTCCTACAATGAGCAGTTCTTC
-	TRBV14	-	TRBJ1-2	CASSQRTHYDGYTF	TGTGCCAGCAGCCAAAGGACACACTATGATGGCTACACCTTC
-	TRBV7-6	-	TRBJ2-2	CASSLVPLALSGELFF	TGTGCCAGCAGCTTAGTTCCGCTAGCTCTTAGCGGGGAGCTGTTTTTT
-	TRBV6-6	-	TRBJ1-5	CASSYPELNQPQHF	TGTGCCAGCAGTTACCCCGAGCTAAATCAGCCCCAGCATTTT
-	TRBV6-6	TRBD1	TRBJ1-6	CASSLPGTGFLHF	TGTGCCAGCAGCCTACCCGGGACAGGGTTCCTCCACTTT
few	TRBV7-8	TRBD2	TRBJ2-3	CASSALAGGRTDTQYF	TGTGCCAGCAGCGCCCTAGCGGGGGGCCGCACAGATACGCAGTATTTT
-	TRBV12-3/TRBV12-4	-	TRBJ1-1	CASSQGVNTEAFF	TGTGCCAGCAGTCAAGGGGTGAACACTGAAGCTTTCTTT
-	TRBV6-1	TRBD1	TRBJ1-2	CASSETGTGFAGYTF	TGTGCCAGCAGTGAAACCGGGACAGGGTTTGCCGGCTACACCTTC
few	TRBV6-2/TRBV6-3	TRBD2	TRBJ2-3	CASSYAPWTSPSTDTQYF	TGTGCCAGCAGTTACGCACCCTGGACTAGTCCTAGCACAGATACGCAGTATTTT
once	TRBV19	TRBD1	TRBJ1-6	CASSTQTGVYNSPLHF	TGTGCCAGTAGTACTCAGACAGGGGTCTATAATTCACCCCTCCACTTT
once	TRBV11-1	-	TRBJ2-7	CASSSEGYEQYF	TGTGCCAGCAGTTCAGAGGGTTACGAGCAGTACTTC
few	TRBV5-1	-	TRBJ1-6	CASSLAGGNSPLHF	TGCGCCAGCAGCTTGGCGGGGGGCAATTCACCCCTCCACTTT
-	TRBV19	TRBD1	TRBJ2-7	CASSTGPQTPLYEQYF	TGTGCCAGTTCGACAGGGCCCCAAACCCCCCTCTACGAGCAGTACTTC
-	TRBV14	TRBD1	TRBJ2-7	CASSPKGAGGEQYF	TGTGCCAGCAGCCCTAAGGGGGCTGGGGGCGAGCAGTACTTC
-	TRBV7-9	TRBD2	TRBJ2-2	CASSLSGATGELFF	TGTGCCAGCAGCTTGAGCGGGGCCACCGGGGAGCTGTTTTTT
once	TRBV7-2	-	TRBJ1-2	CASSLLGQNYGYTF	TGTGCCAGCAGCTTACTTGGACAGAACTATGGCTACACCTTC
-	TRBV28	-	TRBJ1-1	CASSLSGDGKAFF	TGTGCCAGCAGTCTAAGCGGGGACGGTAAAGCTTTCTTT
-	TRBV14	-	TRBJ2-1	CASSQDRGSVQFF	TGTGCCAGCAGCCAAGATCGAGGGTCGGTACAGTTCTTC
-	TRBV6-5	TRBD1	TRBJ2-7	CATTGTGLYEQYF	TGTGCCACCACCGGGACAGGGCTATACGAGCAGTACTTC
-	TRBV9	TRBD1	TRBJ2-5	CASSVDVGGPQETQYF	TGTGCCAGCAGCGTAGACGTAGGGGGCCCACAAGAGACCCAGTACTTC
-	TRBV12-3/TRBV12-4	-	TRBJ2-7	CASSLVREQYF	TGTGCCAGCAGTTTAGTGCGGGAGCAGTACTTC
-	TRBV7-2	-	TRBJ2-1	CASSFGGVGNEQFF	TGTGCCAGCAGCTTCGGAGGGGTTGGCAATGAGCAGTTCTTC
-	TRBV4-3	-	TRBJ1-2	CASSQGETFGYTF	TGCGCCAGCAGCCAAGGTGAAACATTTGGCTACACCTTC
many	TRBV29-1	TRBD1	TRBJ1-2	CSVDPTDRVANYGYTF	TGCAGCGTTGACCCAACTGACAGGGTCGCTAACTATGGCTACACCTTC
-	TRBV19	TRBD2	TRBJ2-1	CASSSVAGSYNEQFF	TGTGCCAGTAGTAGTGTAGCGGGCTCCTACAATGAGCAGTTCTTC
many	TRBV6-5	-	TRBJ1-5	CASKADDSNQPQHF	TGTGCCAGTAAAGCGGACGATAGCAATCAGCCCCAGCATTTT
many	TRBV27	-	TRBJ2-3	CASSERSHTDTQYF	TGTGCCAGCAGCGAGCGGAGCCACACAGATACGCAGTATTTT
once	TRBV5-1	-	TRBJ1-1	CASSLETGKIFGSKDRNTEAFF	TGCGCCAGCAGCTTGGAGACGGGGAAAATTTTTGGCTCTAAAGACCGGAACACTGAAGCTTTCTTT
-	TRBV7-9	-	TRBJ2-1	CASSRLGTYNEQFF	TGTGCCAGCAGCCGATTGGGCACTTACAATGAGCAGTTCTTC
-	TRBV4-3	-	TRBJ2-1	CASSQGLVGEQFF	TGCGCCAGCAGCCAAGGACTAGTTGGTGAGCAGTTCTTC
-	TRBV4-3	-	TRBJ1-4	CASSQDYGDTEKLFF	TGCGCCAGCAGCCAAGATTACGGGGACACCGAAAAACTGTTTTTT
medium-sized	TRBV6-6	-	TRBJ2-2	CASSYWPGNTGELFF	TGTGCCAGCAGTTACTGGCCAGGGAACACCGGGGAGCTGTTTTTT
-	TRBV6-5	TRBD1	TRBJ1-1	CASRPTGGTEAFF	TGTGCCAGCCGACCGACAGGGGGTACTGAAGCTTTCTTT
-	TRBV9	-	TRBJ2-5	CASSVGNSRLETQYF	TGTGCCAGCAGCGTAGGAAACTCCCGACTAGAGACCCAGTACTTC
-	TRBV19	TRBD2	TRBJ2-3	CASSMSTSGSSDTQYF	TGTGCCAGTAGTATGTCGACTAGCGGGAGTTCGGATACGCAGTATTTT
-	TRBV30	TRBD1	TRBJ1-3	CALDRTGNTIYF	TGTGCCTTGGACAGGACTGGAAACACCATATATTTT
-	TRBV7-2	TRBD1	TRBJ1-5	CASRGTGNQPQHF	TGTGCCAGCCGGGGGACAGGGAATCAGCCCCAGCATTTT
-	TRBV3-1/TRBV3-2	TRBD1	TRBJ1-3	CASSQDTGGLSGNTIYF	TGTGCCAGCAGCCAAGACACAGGGGGCCTCTCTGGAAACACCATATATTTT
once	TRBV6-1	-	TRBJ1-4	CASSDPRGGGEKLFF	TGTGCCAGCAGTGATCCCAGGGGCGGAGGTGAAAAACTGTTTTTT